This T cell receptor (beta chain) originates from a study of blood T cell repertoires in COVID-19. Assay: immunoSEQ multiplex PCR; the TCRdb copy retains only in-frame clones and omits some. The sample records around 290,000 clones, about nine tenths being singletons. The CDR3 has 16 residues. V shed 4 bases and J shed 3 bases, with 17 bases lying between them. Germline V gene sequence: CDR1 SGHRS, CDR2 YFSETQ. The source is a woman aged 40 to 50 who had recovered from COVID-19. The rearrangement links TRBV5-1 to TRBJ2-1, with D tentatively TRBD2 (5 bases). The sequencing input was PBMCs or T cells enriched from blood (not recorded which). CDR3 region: CASSQLARTIYNEQFF. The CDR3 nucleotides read TGCGCCAGCAGCCAATTAGCGAGGACCATCTACAATGAGCAGTTCTTC.